The table lists the clone carrying this T cell receptor (beta chain) with many counts. Its antigen is not identified. The data were taken from a study of breast tumors, draining lymph nodes, adjacent tissues. General observations from the study: Data only fit, rather than demonstrated, lymph node origin of most tumor T cells. Tumors had less TCR diversity than lymph nodes, more than nontumor tissue. Data fit most tumor T cells coming from lymph node, expanding in tumor. Compared with basal-like, luminal-like tumors shared significantly more repertoire with nontumor tissue.

TCRdb recomputed calls from the multiplex PCR reads with MiXCR, one row per CDR3 protein. Among roughly 260,000 distinct CDR3 sequences listed, 30% to 35% were seen once. The trim removed 3 bases at V and 3 bases at J, leaving 17 bases unmatched. The CDR3 runs 17 residues. Germline V CDR1 and CDR2: DFQATT, SNEGSKA (reference sequence). Samples came from axillary lymph nodes draining the breast cancer. The sequence was obtained from a female donor with breast cancer. Some clones in this sample may be carry-over from other donors' samples. Sequencing was performed on axillary lymph node tissue. V gene TRBV20-1 combines with J gene TRBJ2-7; 7 bases are a match to TRBD2. CDR3 loop: CSASVPKPAGTVYEQYF. CDR3 nucleotides: TGCAGTGCTAGTGTCCCAAAGCCAGCGGGGACTGTCTACGAGCAGTACTTC.